This passage covers 16 T cell receptor beta chains from one sample sequenced in a study of beta chain features in type 1 diabetes. Expressed TCRB transcripts got sequenced, as all isolated RNA was reverse transcribed. The data were produced by immunoSEQ multiplex PCR, yet TCRdb's version contains in-frame clones alone and is incomplete. The data contain around 250,000 clones, about 26% of them seen just once; the ten biggest clones take up 3.5% to 4.5%. Sequenced material: central memory CD4+ T cells from blood. These receptors were collected from a man younger than 40 in good health.

The chain joins TRBV18 to TRBJ2-5; TRBD1 or TRBD2 may be the D gene (5 bases each). This CDR3 comprises 14 residues. Trimming removed 3 bases at V and 4 bases at J, with 12 bases between. Germline V gives CDR1 KGHSH, CDR2 LQKENI. CDR3 nucleotide sequence: TGTGCCAGCTCACCTCCTGCGAGGGGAGAGACCCAGTACTTC. It yields the protein CASSPPARGETQYF.

The sample holds a few counts of this clone. The V call is TRBV29-1, the J call TRBJ2-2; D might be TRBD2 (5 bases). Germline V lookup: CDR1 SQVTM, CDR2 ANQGSEA. CDR3 length equals 11 residues. Trimming removed 7 bases at V and 5 bases at J, with 8 bases between. CDR3 in amino acids: CSGGGTGELFF. The CDR3 bases are TGCAGCGGTGGAGGAACCGGGGAGCTGTTTTTT.

This clone was counted at least ten times. The rearrangement links TRBV23-1 to TRBJ1-2, with D perhaps TRBD1 (5 bases). TRBV23-1 is identified as an open reading frame with a role that is uncertain. The CDR3 length is 13 residues. The V end lost 5 bases, the J end lost 2 bases, and 9 bases lay between the germline ends. CDR3 amino acids: CASSSGVNYGYTF. CDR3 coding DNA: TGCGCCAGCAGTTCGGGGGTGAACTATGGCTACACCTTC.

The gene calls are TRBV30 and TRBJ1-2, with D possibly being TRBD1 (6 bases). This CDR3 has 14 residues. V was clipped by 3 bases and J by 8 bases, with 19 bases between them. Germline V gene data show CDR1 as GTSNPN and CDR2 as SVGIG (reference sequence). The CDR3 sequence: CAWRIPTGAGGYTF. Here the CDR3 DNA reads TGTGCCTGGAGGATACCGACAGGAGCTGGCGGCTACACCTTC.

The chain carries TRBV5-1 and TRBJ2-7; a possible D gene is TRBD1 (5 bases). Trimming shortened V by 1 base and J by 6 bases, and 11 bases separated the two germline ends. Germline CDR1 SGHRS, CDR2 YFSETQ. The length of the CDR3 is 13 residues. CDR3 in amino acids: CASSLTLGAEQYF. For the CDR3, the DNA is TGCGCCAGCAGCTTGACACTTGGGGCCGAGCAGTACTTC.

This clone appeared a single time. CDR3 loop: CASSLGSSSYEQYF. CDR3 nucleotides: TGCGCCAGCAGCTTGGGCTCAAGCTCCTACGAGCAGTACTTC. The chain combines TRBV5-1 with TRBJ2-7; D uncertain. The CDR3 totals 14 residues. CDR1 and CDR2 (germline): SGHRS, YFSETQ. Trimming shortened V by 0 bases and J by 0 bases, and 7 bases separated the two germline ends.

The chain links TRBV7-2 to TRBJ2-7; 12 bases are shared with TRBD1. CDR1 and CDR2 (germline): SGHTA, FQGNSA. V lost 5 bases, J lost 5 bases, and 7 bases stayed unmatched. The CDR3 extends over 15 amino acids. The chain's CDR3 is CASSTLGTGGNEQYF. The CDR3 region has the DNA TGTGCCAGCAGCACACTTGGGACAGGGGGCAACGAGCAGTACTTC.

The chain uses TRBV5-7 and TRBJ2-7, with D perhaps TRBD1 (5 bases). TRBV5-7 belongs to the ORF category, with a function that is uncertain. The CDR3 length is 13 residues. Deletions cut 0 bases from V and 4 bases from J, with 8 bases between. The CDR3 region has the DNA TGTGCCAGCAGCTTGGGACAGATTTACGAGCAGTACTTC. Its translation is CASSLGQIYEQYF.

V is TRBV5-6 and J is TRBJ2-7; D unresolved. Trimming removed 4 bases at V and 9 bases at J, with 8 bases between. The CDR3 length is 10 residues. Germline CDR1 and CDR2: SGHDT and YYEEEE. The CDR3 here is CASSRKWQYF. CDR3 coding DNA: TGTGCCAGCAGCAGGAAATGGCAGTACTTC.

This clone has a count of ten or more. The chain joins TRBV10-3 to TRBJ2-5, with TRBD1 matching 12 bases. V dropped 5 bases and J dropped 5; count of bases not matched to a gene: 6. Germline CDR1 reads ENHRY; CDR2 reads SYGVKD. This CDR3 spans 15 amino acids. The CDR3 loop reads CAISSGTGGLETQYF. The CDR3 nucleotides are TGTGCCATCAGTTCCGGGACAGGGGGCTTGGAGACCCAGTACTTC.

The chain links TRBV7-2 to TRBJ2-5, with no clear D. Trimming stripped 2 bases from V and 5 bases from J, with 6 bases between. The CDR3 covers 12 residues. The germline CDR1 and CDR2 sequences are SGHTA and FQGNSA. The CDR3 region has the DNA TGTGCCAGCAGCTTACGAGTTGAGACCCAGTACTTC. Protein: CASSLRVETQYF.

This clone showed up just a few times. The V and J genes are TRBV5-1 and TRBJ2-3; D gene unclear. This CDR3 region has 15 residues. Trimming removed 4 bases at V and 1 base at J, with 13 bases between. Looked up from germline, CDR1 is SGHRS and CDR2 is YFSETQ. CDR3 sequence: CASSPGPGGTDTQYF. CDR3 DNA: TGCGCCAGCAGCCCAGGACCCGGAGGCACAGATACGCAGTATTTT.

This clone was found a few times. V gene TRBV6-6 combines with J gene TRBJ2-2, with no clear D. Deletions cut 8 bases from V and 6 bases from J, with 10 bases between. Germline CDR1 MNHNY, CDR2 SVGAGI (reference sequence). The CDR3 is made up of 12 amino acids. Here the CDR3 reads CASGSRPGELFF. The CDR3 coding sequence is TGTGCCAGCGGGTCTAGACCCGGGGAGCTGTTTTTT.

This clone was counted only a few times. The genes are TRBV9 and TRBJ1-5; D unclear. V was clipped by 0 bases and J by 0 bases, with 1 base between them. The CDR3 consists of 13 residues. Germline V CDR1 and CDR2: SGDLS, YYNGEE. DNA of the CDR3: TGTGCCAGCAGCGTAGCTAGCAATCAGCCCCAGCATTTT. This sequence encodes CASSVASNQPQHF.

This clone was counted between two and nine times. V and J are TRBV29-1 and TRBJ2-1; D unresolved. Germline values: CDR1 SQVTM, CDR2 ANQGSEA. The V gene lost 4 bases and the J gene lost 5 bases, with 15 bases spanning the gap. The CDR3 has 14 amino acids. The CDR3 reads CSVARASPHNEQFF. The CDR3 DNA follows: TGCAGCGTTGCCCGGGCCTCCCCCCACAATGAGCAGTTCTTC.

The chain uses TRBV11-2 and TRBJ2-7, with D tentatively TRBD2 (5 bases). The V end lost 5 bases, the J end lost 6 bases, and 17 bases lay between the germline ends. From germline, CDR1 is SGHAT and CDR2 FQNNGV. The CDR3 runs to 14 residues. CDR3 sequence reads: CASSLRDGGVEQYF. The CDR3 DNA reads as TGTGCCAGCAGCCTCCGGGATGGAGGAGTCGAGCAGTACTTC.